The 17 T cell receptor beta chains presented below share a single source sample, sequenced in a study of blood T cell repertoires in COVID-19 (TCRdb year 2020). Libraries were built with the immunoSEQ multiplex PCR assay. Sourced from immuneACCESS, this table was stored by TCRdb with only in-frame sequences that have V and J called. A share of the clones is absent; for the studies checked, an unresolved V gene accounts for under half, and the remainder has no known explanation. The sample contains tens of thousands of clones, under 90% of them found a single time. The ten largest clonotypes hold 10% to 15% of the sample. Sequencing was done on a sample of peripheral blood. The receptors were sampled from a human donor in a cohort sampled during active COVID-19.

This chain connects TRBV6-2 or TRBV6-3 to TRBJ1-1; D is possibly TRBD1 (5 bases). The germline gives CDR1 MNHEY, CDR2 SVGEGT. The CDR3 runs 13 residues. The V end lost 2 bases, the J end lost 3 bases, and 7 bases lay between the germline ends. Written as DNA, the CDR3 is TGTGCCAGCAGTTACGGGGGGTACACTGAAGCTTTCTTT. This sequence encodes CASSYGGYTEAFF.

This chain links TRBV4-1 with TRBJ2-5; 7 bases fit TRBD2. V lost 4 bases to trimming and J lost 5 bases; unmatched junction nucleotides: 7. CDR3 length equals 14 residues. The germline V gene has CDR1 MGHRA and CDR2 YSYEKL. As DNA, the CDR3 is TGCGCCAGCAGCCCGGGGAGGGGATGGGAGACCCAGTACTTC. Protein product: CASSPGRGWETQYF.

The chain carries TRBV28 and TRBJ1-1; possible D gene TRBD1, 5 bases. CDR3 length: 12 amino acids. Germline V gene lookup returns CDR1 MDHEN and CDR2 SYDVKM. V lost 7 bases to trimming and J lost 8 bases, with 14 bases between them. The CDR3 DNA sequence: TGTGCCAGCACCCTCCGCGGGGGAGAAGCTTTCTTT. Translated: CASTLRGGEAFF.

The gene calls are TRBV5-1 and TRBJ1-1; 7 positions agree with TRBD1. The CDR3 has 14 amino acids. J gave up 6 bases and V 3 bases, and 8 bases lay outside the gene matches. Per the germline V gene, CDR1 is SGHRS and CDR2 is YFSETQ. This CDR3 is CASSWTTGEAEAFF. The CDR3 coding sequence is TGCGCCAGCAGCTGGACCACAGGGGAGGCTGAAGCTTTCTTT.

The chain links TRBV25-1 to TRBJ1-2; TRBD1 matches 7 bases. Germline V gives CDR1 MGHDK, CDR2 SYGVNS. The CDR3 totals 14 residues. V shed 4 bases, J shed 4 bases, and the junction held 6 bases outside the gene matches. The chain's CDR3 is CASSGTTGRYGYTF. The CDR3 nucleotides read TGTGCCAGCAGTGGAACGACAGGGCGCTATGGCTACACCTTC.

CDR3: CASSRGDTEAFF. Written as DNA, the CDR3 is TGTGCCAGCAGCCGCGGGGACACTGAAGCTTTCTTT. The chain uses TRBV9 and TRBJ1-1; D not resolved. V was clipped by 4 bases and J by 3 bases, with 7 bases between them. The germline gives CDR1 SGDLS, CDR2 YYNGEE. The CDR3 covers 12 residues. The full variable domain, in which reference TRBV9 and TRBJ1-1 provide the parts outside the CDR3, is DSGVTQTPKHLITATGQRVTLRCSPRSGDLSVYWYQQSLDQGLQFLIQYYNGEERAKGNILERFSAQQFPDLHSELNLSSLELGDSALYFCASSRGDTEAFFGQGTRLTVV.

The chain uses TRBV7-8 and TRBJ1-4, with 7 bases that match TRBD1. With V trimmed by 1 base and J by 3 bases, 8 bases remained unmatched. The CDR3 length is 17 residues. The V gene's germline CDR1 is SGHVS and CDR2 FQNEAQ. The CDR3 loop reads CASSLVGLGTANEKLFF. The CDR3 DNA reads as TGTGCCAGCAGCTTAGTGGGGTTGGGGACAGCTAATGAAAAACTGTTTTTT.

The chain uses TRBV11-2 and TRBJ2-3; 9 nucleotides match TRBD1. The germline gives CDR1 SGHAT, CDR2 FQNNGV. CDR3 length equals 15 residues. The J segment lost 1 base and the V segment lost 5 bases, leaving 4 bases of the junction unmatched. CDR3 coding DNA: TGTGCCAGCAGCCACCGGGACAGGGGCACAGATACGCAGTATTTT. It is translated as CASSHRDRGTDTQYF.

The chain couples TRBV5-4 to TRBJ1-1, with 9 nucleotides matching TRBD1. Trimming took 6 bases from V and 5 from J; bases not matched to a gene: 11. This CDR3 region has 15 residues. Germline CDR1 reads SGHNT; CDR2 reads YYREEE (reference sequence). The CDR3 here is CASIDRGVGFTEAFF. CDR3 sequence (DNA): TGTGCCAGCATTGACAGGGGGGTCGGGTTTACTGAAGCTTTCTTT.

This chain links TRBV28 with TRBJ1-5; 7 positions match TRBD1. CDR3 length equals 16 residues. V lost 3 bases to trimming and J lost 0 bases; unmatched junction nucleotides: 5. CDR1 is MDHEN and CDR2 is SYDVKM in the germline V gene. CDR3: CASSFGTAYSNQPQHF. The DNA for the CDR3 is TGTGCCAGCAGTTTTGGGACAGCTTATAGCAATCAGCCCCAGCATTTT.

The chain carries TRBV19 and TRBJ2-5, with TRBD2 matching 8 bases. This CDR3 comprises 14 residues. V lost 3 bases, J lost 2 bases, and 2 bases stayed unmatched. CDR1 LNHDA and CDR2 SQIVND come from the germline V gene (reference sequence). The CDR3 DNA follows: TGTGCCAGTAGTATGTCGGGGGGGCAAGAGACCCAGTACTTC. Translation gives CASSMSGGQETQYF. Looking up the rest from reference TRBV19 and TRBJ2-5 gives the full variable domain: DGGITQSPKYLFRKEGQNVTLSCEQNLNHDAMYWYRQDPGQGLRLIYYSQIVNDFQKGDIAEGYSVSREKKESFPLTVTSAQKNPTAFYLCASSMSGGQETQYFGPGTRLLVL.

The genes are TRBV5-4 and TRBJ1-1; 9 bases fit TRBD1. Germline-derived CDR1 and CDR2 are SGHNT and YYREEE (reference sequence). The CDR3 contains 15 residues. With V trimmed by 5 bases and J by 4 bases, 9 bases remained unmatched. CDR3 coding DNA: TGTGCCAGCAGTTCCTTGATGACAGGGGGCACTGAAGCTTTCTTT. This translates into CASSSLMTGGTEAFF.

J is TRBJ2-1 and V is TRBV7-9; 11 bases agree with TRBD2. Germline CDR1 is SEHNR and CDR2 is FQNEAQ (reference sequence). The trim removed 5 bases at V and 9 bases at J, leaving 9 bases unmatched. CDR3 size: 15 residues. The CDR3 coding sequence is TGTGCCAGCAGCCCCACGGGACTAGCGGATTTTGAGCAGTTCTTC. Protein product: CASSPTGLADFEQFF.

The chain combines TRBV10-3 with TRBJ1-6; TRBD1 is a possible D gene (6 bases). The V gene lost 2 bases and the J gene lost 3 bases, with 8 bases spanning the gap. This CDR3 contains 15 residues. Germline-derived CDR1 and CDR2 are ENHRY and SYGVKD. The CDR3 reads CAISEETGYNSPLHF. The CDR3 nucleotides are TGTGCCATCAGTGAGGAGACAGGCTATAATTCACCCCTCCACTTT.

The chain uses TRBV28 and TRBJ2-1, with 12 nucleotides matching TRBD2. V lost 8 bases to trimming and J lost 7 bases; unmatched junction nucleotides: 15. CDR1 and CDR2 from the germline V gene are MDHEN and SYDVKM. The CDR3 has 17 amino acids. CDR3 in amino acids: CASANPGLAGMGNEQFF. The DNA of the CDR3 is TGTGCCAGCGCGAACCCAGGACTAGCGGGAATGGGGAATGAGCAGTTCTTC.

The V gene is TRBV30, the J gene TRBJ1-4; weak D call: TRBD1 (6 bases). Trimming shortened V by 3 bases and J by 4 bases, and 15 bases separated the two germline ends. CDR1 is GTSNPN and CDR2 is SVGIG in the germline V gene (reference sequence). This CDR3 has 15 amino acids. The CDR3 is CAWSEGVSDNEKLFF. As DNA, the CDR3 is TGTGCCTGGAGCGAGGGGGTCAGTGATAATGAAAAACTGTTTTTT. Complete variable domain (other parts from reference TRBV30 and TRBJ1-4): SQTIHQWPATLVQPVGSPLSLECTVEGTSNPNLYWYRQAAGRGLQLLFYSVGIGQISSEVPQNLSASRPQDRQFILSSKKLLLSDSGFYLCAWSEGVSDNEKLFFGSGTQLSVL.

The CDR3 loop is CATRTDSGRRVGEQFF. The CDR3 DNA reads TGTGCCACCAGAACAGATAGCGGGAGGAGGGTGGGGGAGCAGTTCTTC. V is TRBV27 and J is TRBJ2-1, with 10 bases that match TRBD2. V was pared by 10 bases and J by 10 bases, with 19 bases of the junction left unmatched. Germline V gene data show CDR1 as MNHEY and CDR2 as SMNVEV (reference sequence). There are 16 residues in the CDR3.